These 21 T cell receptor beta chains share one sample of origin, sequenced in a study of regulatory T cells in long-lasting Graves disease. Time point: persistent/refractory GD, antithyroid drugs over 5 years with positive TRAb. There was RNA extracted from PBMCs, and the TCR library was made from it. Building the TCR beta libraries relied on iRepertoire HTBI primers, and CDR3 regions underwent Arm-PCR. Each CDR3 protein gets one entry after TCRdb re-called the multiplex PCR reads with MiXCR. The sample lists 300,000 to 500,000 distinct CDR3 sequences, under 25% occurring once. Material: peripheral blood mononuclear cells (PBMCs), obtained when the disease was refractory, from a patient treated with antithyroid drugs. Receptor source: a female donor with Graves disease.

Ten or more counts support this clonotype. The genes are TRBV2 and TRBJ2-5; D is uncertain. Germline V gene sequence: CDR1 SNHLY, CDR2 FYNNEI. The V gene lost 8 bases and the J gene lost 5 bases, with 9 bases spanning the gap. This CDR3 contains 11 residues. The CDR3 DNA reads as TGTGCCAGCCGAATGGAGGAGACCCAGTACTTC. Protein: CASRMEETQYF. Supplemented by reference TRBV2 and TRBJ2-5, the full variable domain reads EPEVTQTPSHQVTQMGQEVILRCVPISNHLYFYWYRQILGQKVEFLVSFYNNEISEKSEIFDDQFSVERPDGSNFTLKIRSTKLEDSAMYFCASRMEETQYFGPGTRLLVL.

This clonotype was found many times. This chain joins TRBV2 and TRBJ2-5; 8 bases map to TRBD2. The CDR3 sequence is 13 residues long. Germline V gene data show CDR1 as SNHLY and CDR2 as FYNNEI. CDR3 protein: CAVGSGRGETQYF. The CDR3 DNA follows: TGTGCGGTCGGGAGCGGGAGAGGGGAGACCCAGTACTTC.

This clonotype was detected many times. J is TRBJ2-5 and V is TRBV6-2 or TRBV6-3, with TRBD2 matching 7 bases. CDR3 length equals 15 residues. Looked up from germline, CDR1 is MNHEY and CDR2 is SVGEGT. V lost 2 bases and J lost 7; bases outside the gene matches: 10. The CDR3 DNA follows: TGTGCCAGCAGTTACCTGCGGGAGATGCCCAGGACCCAGTACTTC. Its protein product is CASSYLREMPRTQYF.

This clonotype turned up a few times. The chain links TRBV6-2 or TRBV6-3 to TRBJ2-2; TRBD2 agrees at 10 bases. CDR1 is MNHEY, CDR2 SVGEGT, per germline. Losses at the gene ends were 2 bases for V and 4 bases for J; bases not matched to a gene: 7. This CDR3 is 17 amino acids long. CDR3: CASSYRSSGSGTGELFF. In DNA form, the CDR3 reads TGTGCCAGCAGTTACCGGTCTAGCGGGAGTGGCACCGGGGAGCTGTTTTTT.

The table lists this clonotype with many counts. The chain couples TRBV7-2 to TRBJ2-7, with D possibly matching TRBD1 (6 bases). CDR1 SGHTA and CDR2 FQGNSA come from the germline V gene. Trimming stripped 1 base from V and 5 bases from J, with 30 bases between. The CDR3 has 20 amino acids. The CDR3 loop reads CASSLGPRGSDRSYRNEQYF. The CDR3 nucleotides read TGTGCCAGCAGCTTAGGACCCCGGGGTTCTGACAGGAGTTACCGAAACGAGCAGTACTTC.

In its sample, this clonotype was seen a few times. The chain joins TRBV2 to TRBJ2-1; the match to TRBD2 covers 8 bases. The V gene's germline CDR1 is SNHLY and CDR2 FYNNEI. J was trimmed by 7 bases and V by 6 bases; bases with no gene match: 8. The CDR3 runs 14 residues. CDR3 in amino acids: CASSKLGLENEQFF. CDR3 DNA sequence: TGTGCCAGCAGCAAGCTGGGACTAGAGAATGAGCAGTTCTTC. Complete variable domain (other parts from reference TRBV2 and TRBJ2-1): EPEVTQTPSHQVTQMGQEVILRCVPISNHLYFYWYRQILGQKVEFLVSFYNNEISEKSEIFDDQFSVERPDGSNFTLKIRSTKLEDSAMYFCASSKLGLENEQFFGPGTRLTVL.

This clonotype has only one observation. This CDR3 reads CSAFRGSETQYF. The CDR3, as DNA: TGCAGTGCTTTCAGGGGTTCTGAGACCCAGTACTTC. The chain uses TRBV20-1 and TRBJ2-5; tentative D call: TRBD1 (6 bases). Germline lookup yields CDR1 DFQATT and CDR2 SNEGSKA (reference sequence). V was shortened by 5 bases and J by 5 bases, with 12 bases between the two germline ends. The length of the CDR3 is 12 residues.

This clonotype came up many times. The chain uses TRBV7-8 and TRBJ1-6; D unclear. The CDR3 sequence is 14 residues long. Germline V gene lookup returns CDR1 SGHVS and CDR2 FQNEAQ. V shed 5 bases and J shed 11 bases, with 16 bases lying between them. CDR3 DNA: TGTGCCAGCAGCCACACCGAGAGCAGCACACCCCTCCACTTT. It is translated as CASSHTESSTPLHF.

The chain links TRBV27 to TRBJ1-6; the D gene is possibly TRBD1 (6 bases). The CDR3 extends over 15 amino acids. Germline assignment: CDR1 MNHEY and CDR2 SMNVEV (reference sequence). V was cut by 5 bases and J by 5 bases, with 13 bases left in between. The CDR3 spells CASSPMGQNNSPLHF. The CDR3 region has the DNA TGTGCCAGCAGTCCGATGGGACAAAATAATTCACCCCTCCACTTT.

The chain couples TRBV28 to TRBJ2-7; 10 bases are a match to TRBD1. The J segment lost 2 bases and the V segment lost 1 base, leaving 2 bases of the junction unmatched. The CDR3 is made up of 15 amino acids. Germline CDR1 MDHEN, CDR2 SYDVKM. Written as DNA, the CDR3 is TGTGCCAGCAGTTTATTTGGACAGGGGGCCTACGAGCAGTACTTC. This encodes CASSLFGQGAYEQYF.

This clonotype was seen more than once but under ten times. V gene TRBV12-3 or TRBV12-4 combines with J gene TRBJ2-2; D might be TRBD2 (5 bases). The CDR3 is 14 amino acids. V gave up 2 bases and J gave up 5 bases, with 9 bases separating them. CDR3 residues: CASSLKRGTGELFF. The CDR3 bases are TGTGCCAGCAGTTTAAAGCGCGGGACCGGGGAGCTGTTTTTT.

About this clonotype itself: One end of the junction does not line up with germline, which may come from a read error. The V call is TRBV20-1, the J call TRBJ2-7; 10 bases align to TRBD1. Germline V gene sequence: CDR1 DFQATT, CDR2 SNEGSKA (reference sequence). The CDR3 extends over 15 amino acids. The CDR3 reads CSARQGDRGTYKQYF. Here the CDR3 DNA reads TGCAGTGCTAGACAAGGGGACAGGGGAACCTACAAGCAGTACTTC.

The sample holds a few counts of this clonotype. One end of the junction does not line up with germline, which may come from a read error. J is TRBJ2-7 and V is TRBV12-3 or TRBV12-4, with 7 bases that match TRBD2. The CDR3 consists of 13 residues. The chain's CDR3 is CATQRGSVGEQHF. The DNA for the CDR3 is TGTGCAACTCAGCGGGGCTCGGTGGGCGAGCAGCACTTC.

This clonotype was counted ten times or more. The V and J genes are TRBV6-1 and TRBJ2-7, with 7 bases aligning to TRBD1. The CDR3 has 14 amino acids. The germline V gene encodes CDR1 MNHNS and CDR2 SASEGT. V shed 5 bases and J 1 base; nucleotides not matched to a gene: 5. CDR3 in DNA: TGTGCCAGCAGTCACCGGGACAGTTCCTACGAGCAGTACTTC. Amino acids: CASSHRDSSYEQYF.

Many counts were recorded for this clonotype. V gene TRBV28 combines with J gene TRBJ2-4; D remains unclear. This CDR3 has 16 residues. Germline V gene data show CDR1 as MDHEN and CDR2 as SYDVKM. Trimming left V 6 bases short and J 2 bases short, with 17 bases between. DNA of the CDR3: TGTGCCAGCAGCCCGACCCGGCGTTTAACCAAAAACATTCAGTACTTC. Translated, it gives CASSPTRRLTKNIQYF.

The sample holds a few counts of this clonotype. The chain recombines TRBV4-3 with TRBJ1-4, with D unresolved. Germline assignment: CDR1 LGHNA and CDR2 YSLEER. Trimming cost V 3 bases and J 3 bases, with 5 bases left between them. The CDR3 consists of 13 residues. The CDR3, as DNA: TGCGCCAGCAGCCAGCAGGCTAATGAAAAACTGTTTTTT. Amino acid sequence: CASSQQANEKLFF.

The chain joins TRBV19 to TRBJ1-1, with no clear D. Germline V gene lookup returns CDR1 LNHDA and CDR2 SQIVND (reference sequence). This CDR3 comprises 13 residues. Deletions cut 10 bases from V and 4 bases from J, with 16 bases between. The CDR3 protein is CATTKGLITEAFF. CDR3 bases: TGTGCCACCACCAAAGGGCTGATCACTGAAGCTTTCTTT.

This clonotype was counted many times. Written as DNA, the CDR3 is TGTGCCAGCAGCCAAAATCTGGGGGCGAGGGAGCAGTACTTC. As protein: CASSQNLGAREQYF. This sequence joins TRBV3-1 and TRBJ2-7, with D possibly being TRBD1 (6 bases). V lost 2 bases to trimming and J lost 7 bases, with 15 bases between them. Germline-derived CDR1 and CDR2 are LGHDT and YNNKEL (reference sequence). The CDR3 has 14 amino acids.

In this sample, this clonotype turned up many times. DNA of the CDR3: TGTGCCAGCAGTTCATCGGCCGGGGATAGCAATCAGCCCCAGCATTTT. Its protein product is CASSSSAGDSNQPQHF. This chain links TRBV28 with TRBJ1-5; D call uncertain. The V gene's germline CDR1 is MDHEN and CDR2 SYDVKM. The CDR3 has 16 amino acids. V lost 4 bases to trimming and J lost 0 bases, with 13 bases between them.

This chain connects TRBV10-2 to TRBJ2-2; possibly TRBD1 for D (6 bases). The ends were cut back, 5 bases at V and 4 bases at J, with 11 bases in the middle. Germline V gene data show CDR1 as WSHSY and CDR2 as SAAADI. This CDR3 spans 14 amino acids. In DNA, the CDR3 is TGCGCCAGCAGTTCAGACAGGTCCACCGGGGAGCTGTTTTTT. Protein product: CASSSDRSTGELFF.

This clonotype was seen ten or more times. This sequence joins TRBV6-5 and TRBJ2-6, with unresolved D. Germline assignment: CDR1 MNHEY and CDR2 SVGAGI. The CDR3 is made up of 14 amino acids. The V gene lost 2 bases and the J gene lost 0 bases, with 2 bases spanning the gap. As DNA, the CDR3 is TGTGCCAGCAGTTACGACTCTGGGGCCAACGTCCTGACTTTC. Translation: CASSYDSGANVLTF.